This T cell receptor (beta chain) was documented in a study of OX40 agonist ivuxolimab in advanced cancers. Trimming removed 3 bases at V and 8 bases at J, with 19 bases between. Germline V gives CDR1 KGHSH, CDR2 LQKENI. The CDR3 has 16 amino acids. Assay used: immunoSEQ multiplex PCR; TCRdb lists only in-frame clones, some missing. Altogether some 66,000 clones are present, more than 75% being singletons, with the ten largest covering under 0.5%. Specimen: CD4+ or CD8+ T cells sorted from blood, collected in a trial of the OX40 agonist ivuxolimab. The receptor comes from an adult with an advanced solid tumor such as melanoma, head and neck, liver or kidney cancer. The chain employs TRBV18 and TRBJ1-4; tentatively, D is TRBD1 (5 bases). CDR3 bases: TGTGCCAGCTCACCTTTGATGGGCCCCTCAGGGGAAAAACTGTTTTTT. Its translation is CASSPLMGPSGEKLFF.